Below, 10 T cell receptor beta chains from the same sample are listed, as sequenced in a study of T cells in Graves' hyperthyroidism and ophthalmopathy. The TCR beta CDR3 regions underwent amplification using RNA transcripts as the source. Primed by the HTBI set, a first-round RT-PCR was run on the TCR CDR3. TCRdb analysed the multiplex PCR reads with MiXCR anew, one entry per CDR3 protein. The table shows some 550,000 distinct CDR3 sequences, with around 16% occurring only once. Sequencing was performed on blood. These TCRs come from a middle-aged woman with Graves' ophthalmopathy.

This clonotype occurred many times. The chain combines TRBV5-1 with TRBJ2-3; possibly TRBD2 for D (6 bases). V lost 3 bases and J 3 bases, leaving 11 bases between the germline ends. The germline V gene encodes CDR1 SGHRS and CDR2 YFSETQ. The CDR3 contains 14 residues. For the CDR3, the DNA is TGCGCCAGCAGCTCCGGCCGGGAGACAGATACGCAGTATTTT. This sequence encodes CASSSGRETDTQYF.

This clonotype was recorded at least ten times. The chain carries TRBV3-1 and TRBJ2-3, with 8 bases lining up with TRBD2. This CDR3 comprises 14 residues. Losses at the gene ends were 6 bases for V and 5 bases for J; bases not matched to a gene: 7. Germline V gene sequence: CDR1 LGHDT, CDR2 YNNKEL (reference sequence). The CDR3, as DNA: TGTGCCAGCAGACCACGCGCGGGGGGAGATACGCAGTATTTT. Translating it yields CASRPRAGGDTQYF.

This clonotype was counted many times. The chain's CDR3 is CASSPRADSASTDTQYF. The DNA for the CDR3 is TGTGCCAGCAGCCCCCGGGCGGACTCCGCTAGCACAGATACGCAGTATTTT. V is TRBV12-3 or TRBV12-4 and J is TRBJ2-3, with TRBD2 as a possible D gene (5 bases). The CDR3 spans 17 residues. V lost 6 bases, J lost 0 bases, and 19 bases lay in between.

This clonotype came up many times. This chain uses TRBV10-3 with TRBJ2-5; unclear D gene. Germline loops: CDR1 ENHRY, CDR2 SYGVKD. Trimming pared 0 bases from V and 4 bases from J, leaving 3 bases between. CDR3 length: 12 residues. CDR3: CAISESGETQYF. In nucleotides, the CDR3 is TGTGCCATCAGTGAGTCAGGAGAGACCCAGTACTTC.

This clonotype has a count of ten or more. The chain carries TRBV12-3 or TRBV12-4 and TRBJ2-3, with D perhaps TRBD2 (7 bases). The CDR3 sequence is 15 residues long. The V end lost 6 bases, the J end lost 7 bases, and 20 bases lay between the germline ends. CDR3 residues: CASSEGGAFTNTQYF. Here the CDR3 DNA reads TGTGCCAGCAGCGAGGGGGGGGCTTTCACGAATACGCAGTATTTT.

There are many counts of this clonotype. The chain is built from TRBV20-1 and TRBJ2-1; 8 nucleotides agree with TRBD2. V lost 6 bases to trimming and J lost 10 bases; unmatched junction nucleotides: 5. The CDR3 spans 11 residues. Germline assignment: CDR1 DFQATT and CDR2 SNEGSKA (reference sequence). This CDR3 is CSAVPSGEQFF. In DNA, the CDR3 is TGCAGTGCCGTGCCTAGCGGGGAGCAGTTCTTC.

This clonotype was counted a few times. This sequence joins TRBV7-9 and TRBJ1-2; 7 bases map to TRBD1. The J segment lost 8 bases and the V segment lost 2 bases, leaving 5 bases of the junction unmatched. CDR1 SEHNR and CDR2 FQNEAQ come from the germline V gene (reference sequence). The CDR3 runs to 13 residues. The CDR3 sequence: CASSLRGQRGYTF. For the CDR3, the DNA is TGTGCCAGCAGCTTACGGGGACAGAGAGGCTACACCTTC.

The chain is built from TRBV10-3 and TRBJ2-7; 11 nucleotides line up with TRBD2. The CDR3 loop spans 16 amino acids. Per the germline V gene, CDR1 is ENHRY and CDR2 is SYGVKD. V gave up 6 bases and J gave up 0 bases; unmatched junction bases: 7. CDR3: CAIRETTSGNSYEQYF. The DNA of the CDR3 is TGTGCCATCAGAGAAACGACTAGCGGGAACTCCTACGAGCAGTACTTC.

This clonotype appeared many times. The chain has TRBV7-2 and TRBJ2-1, with TRBD2 matching 8 bases. This CDR3 is built from 15 residues. Germline V gene sequence: CDR1 SGHTA, CDR2 FQGNSA. Germline trimming cut 5 bases from V and 7 bases from J; bases unmatched to any gene: 10. The CDR3 DNA reads as TGTGCCAGCAGCGGGTGGGGCCTAGCGGGTAATGAGCAGTTCTTC. It specifies CASSGWGLAGNEQFF.

This clonotype has at least ten counts. The rearrangement links TRBV20-1 to TRBJ1-4; D unclear. The CDR3 is 14 amino acids. Germline V gives CDR1 DFQATT, CDR2 SNEGSKA (reference sequence). Deletions cut 1 base from V and 2 bases from J, with 8 bases between. The CDR3 reads CSARVTRTNEKLFF. In DNA form, the CDR3 reads TGCAGTGCTAGAGTGACCCGCACTAATGAAAAACTGTTTTTT.